The 6 T cell receptor beta chains given below trace back to one sample, sequenced in a study of tissue T cells after allogeneic stem cell transplantation. Using immunoSEQ multiplex PCR, the repertoire was profiled, and TCRdb retains in-frame clones only, with some absent. The sample yields several thousand clones, about two thirds seen once. Sequencing used tissue from the rectum, obtained at autopsy. The receptors derive from a woman aged 18-50 years with breast cancer.

The gene calls are TRBV28 and TRBJ2-7; TRBD2 matches at 9 bases. The CDR3 has 14 residues. Germline V gene lookup returns CDR1 MDHEN and CDR2 SYDVKM. V lost 4 bases and J lost 2; bases outside the gene matches: 3. The CDR3 protein is CASSSGGRAYEQYF. As DNA, the CDR3 is TGTGCCAGCAGTTCCGGCGGGAGGGCCTACGAGCAGTACTTC.

The CDR3 sequence is CASSQVGSMAGELFF. CDR3 coding DNA: TGTGCCAGCAGCCAAGTCGGATCGATGGCCGGGGAGCTGTTTTTT. The chain recombines TRBV3-1 (or the pseudogene TRBV3-2) with TRBJ2-2; D remains unclear. The V gene lost 1 base and the J gene lost 6 bases, with 12 bases spanning the gap. Looked up from germline, CDR1 is LGHDT and CDR2 is YNNKEL (reference sequence). The CDR3 is 15 amino acids.

This chain links TRBV7-2 with TRBJ2-1; 10 nucleotides line up with TRBD2. The CDR3 contains 14 residues. The J segment lost 7 bases and the V segment lost 7 bases, leaving 7 bases of the junction unmatched. The germline V gene has CDR1 SGHTA and CDR2 FQGNSA. CDR3 protein: CASTRLAGPNEQFF. CDR3 sequence (DNA): TGTGCCAGCACCCGACTAGCGGGTCCAAATGAGCAGTTCTTC.

The chain is built from TRBV2 and TRBJ2-5; D might be TRBD1 or TRBD2, each matching 5 bases. V lost 5 bases to trimming and J lost 2 bases, with 12 bases between them. The CDR3 runs to 14 residues. Germline V lookup: CDR1 SNHLY, CDR2 FYNNEI. The CDR3 DNA reads TGTGCCAGCAGTAGGGACCGGACGCAAGAGACCCAGTACTTC. It translates to CASSRDRTQETQYF.

The chain combines TRBV14 with TRBJ2-5; TRBD2 matches at 13 bases. There are 15 residues in the CDR3. Trimming cost V 4 bases and J 5 bases; bases outside gene matches: 4. Germline V gene lookup returns CDR1 SGHDN and CDR2 FVKESK. Here the CDR3 reads CASSPTSGGAETQYF. The CDR3 DNA reads as TGTGCCAGCAGCCCCACTAGCGGGGGGGCCGAGACCCAGTACTTC.

In regard to this clone: Within the sample, other DNA sequences also encode this same CDR3. V usage is TRBV19 and J usage is TRBJ2-1, with D hard to call. The CDR3 spans 13 residues. The V and J ends lost 1 base and 5 bases respectively, with 6 bases between them. Germline V gene sequence: CDR1 LNHDA, CDR2 SQIVND (reference sequence). Here the CDR3 reads CASSIGPHNEQFF. The DNA of the CDR3 is TGTGCCAGTAGTATAGGGCCCCACAATGAGCAGTTCTTC.